Listed here are 24 T cell receptor beta chains from one sample, sequenced in a study of T cells in Graves' hyperthyroidism and ophthalmopathy. Authors of the study amplified TCR beta CDR3 regions from RNA transcripts. HTBI primers were used for first-round RT-PCR of the TCR CDR3. TCRdb re-derived calls from the multiplex PCR reads in MiXCR, one entry per CDR3 protein. The sample yields under 400,000 distinct CDR3 sequences, around 16% seen once. The sample taken for sequencing was blood. These receptors all come from a woman between 18 and 29 years old with Graves' hyperthyroidism that later progressed to Graves' ophthalmopathy.

This clonotype was recorded many times. V is TRBV3-1 and J is TRBJ2-1, with D perhaps matching TRBD1 (6 bases). V lost 4 bases and J 5 bases, leaving 21 bases between the germline ends. The CDR3 totals 17 residues. CDR1 and CDR2 from the germline V gene are LGHDT and YNNKEL (reference sequence). CDR3 nucleotide sequence: TGTGCCAGCAGCCCTACACCCGGCCAGGGGTCCCACAATGAGCAGTTCTTC. Protein: CASSPTPGQGSHNEQFF.

This clonotype turned up a few times. J is TRBJ2-7 and V is TRBV7-9; D uncertain. Germline CDR1 and CDR2: SEHNR and FQNEAQ (reference sequence). Trimming took off 5 bases at V and 2 bases at J, with 7 bases between the two ends. The CDR3 loop spans 12 amino acids. CDR3 region: CASSPEAYEQYF. DNA for the CDR3: TGTGCCAGCAGCCCCGAAGCCTACGAGCAGTACTTC.

V gene TRBV5-1 combines with J gene TRBJ2-5, with D unclear. Per germline, CDR1 SGHRS and CDR2 YFSETQ. V was cut by 3 bases and J by 2 bases, with 8 bases left in between. The CDR3 covers 13 residues. The CDR3 DNA reads as TGCGCCAGCAGCTCCCTCAATCAAGAGACCCAGTACTTC. The encoded protein is CASSSLNQETQYF.

This clonotype was counted between two and nine times. The chain employs TRBV19 and TRBJ1-5, with D maybe TRBD1 (5 bases). The germline CDR1 and CDR2 sequences are LNHDA and SQIVND (reference sequence). This CDR3 has 17 residues. With 4 bases removed from V and 4 bases from J, the gap between germline ends came to 20 bases. CDR3 nucleotides: TGTGCCAGTAGTACCATACTGGGGGTTGAGGTGAATCAGCCCCAGCATTTT. It encodes CASSTILGVEVNQPQHF.

Only a few counts were recorded for this clonotype. The rearrangement links TRBV13 to TRBJ2-7, with 13 bases fitting TRBD2. Germline V gives CDR1 PRHDT, CDR2 FYEKMQ (reference sequence). The CDR3 is made up of 15 amino acids. The junction had 8 bases not matched to a gene; V was cut back by 5 bases and J by 7 bases. The CDR3 is CASSPRTSGSREQYF. CDR3 bases: TGTGCCAGCAGCCCGCGGACTAGCGGGAGTCGGGAGCAGTACTTC.

This clonotype was observed a single time. A read error may explain this, as a much larger clone is one base away. V usage is TRBV29-1 and J usage is TRBJ2-7; no definite D call. The CDR3 covers 12 residues. The V end was cut by 7 bases, the J end by 2 bases, with 12 bases between. Germline values: CDR1 SQVTM, CDR2 ANQGSEA. The CDR3 sequence: CSAAAWPYEQYF. CDR3 sequence (DNA): TGCAGCGCTGCAGCCTGGCCCTACGAGCAGTACTTC.

The gene calls are TRBV19 and TRBJ1-1, with 8 bases matching TRBD1. Germline V gene sequence: CDR1 LNHDA, CDR2 SQIVND (reference sequence). The CDR3 has 18 residues. After removal of 7 bases from V and 1 base from J, the junction contained 17 bases not matched to a gene. CDR3 sequence (DNA): TGTGCCAGTACCTTACGGAACCCCCGACAGGGGAGGAACACTGAAGCTTTCTTT. It yields the protein CASTLRNPRQGRNTEAFF.

This chain uses TRBV7-2 with TRBJ2-3; tentative D call: TRBD1 (5 bases). Trimming stripped 1 base from V and 3 bases from J, with 8 bases between. From germline, CDR1 is SGHTA and CDR2 FQGNSA. This CDR3 has 14 residues. CDR3 bases: TGTGCCAGCAGCTTAGATAGACAGACAGATACGCAGTATTTT. Its protein is CASSLDRQTDTQYF.

In its sample, this clonotype was seen many times. This chain uses TRBV12-3 or TRBV12-4 with TRBJ2-1; TRBD1 matches at 9 bases. Trimming took 6 bases from V and 6 from J; bases not matched to a gene: 9. The CDR3 sequence is 15 residues long. The CDR3 DNA is TGTGCCAGCAGGGAGGGGACAGGGAGAACCAATGAGCAGTTCTTC. Protein product: CASREGTGRTNEQFF.

The chain carries TRBV6-1 and TRBJ2-7, with 9 bases fitting TRBD1. This CDR3 has 17 residues. The trim removed 7 bases at V and 3 bases at J, leaving 16 bases unmatched. Germline V gene data show CDR1 as MNHNS and CDR2 as SASEGT. The CDR3, as DNA: TGTGCCAGCACCCTAGGGACAGGGAACTCCTTAGACTACGAGCAGTACTTC. Protein product: CASTLGTGNSLDYEQYF.

The chain uses TRBV4-1 and TRBJ2-2, with D hard to call. The CDR3 consists of 14 residues. Germline CDR1 MGHRA, CDR2 YSYEKL. The V gene lost 1 base and the J gene lost 6 bases, with 9 bases spanning the gap. DNA for the CDR3: TGCGCCAGCAGCCAAGGTGGCCTAGCCGGGGAGCTGTTTTTT. It is translated as CASSQGGLAGELFF.

This clonotype was observed at least ten times. The CDR3 DNA follows: TGCGCCAGCAGCCCACTAGCGGGAGACAATGAGCAGTTCTTC. Translating it yields CASSPLAGDNEQFF. V is TRBV5-1 and J is TRBJ2-1; 11 bases fit TRBD2. The junction had 2 bases not matched to a gene; V was cut back by 4 bases and J by 5 bases. Germline CDR1 is SGHRS and CDR2 is YFSETQ. The CDR3 extends over 14 amino acids.

This clonotype occurred many times. This chain links TRBV2 with TRBJ2-6, with 10 bases matching TRBD1. V shed 6 bases and J 0 bases; nucleotides not matched to a gene: 14. Per the germline V gene, CDR1 is SNHLY and CDR2 is FYNNEI. The CDR3 covers 20 residues. CDR3 sequence: CASSPRGTGATSSGANVLTF. CDR3 DNA sequence: TGTGCCAGCAGCCCGAGGGGGACAGGGGCCACGAGCTCTGGGGCCAACGTCCTGACTTTC.

This chain connects TRBV3-2 to TRBJ2-1; the D call of TRBD2 is as the table states it, not checked on the DNA. TRBV3-2 represents a pseudogene. This CDR3 region has 20 residues. CDR3 sequence (DNA): TGTGCCAGCAGCCAAGATCGCCCACTAGCGGGCCCCCCTCCCTACAATGAGCAGTTCTTC. It is translated as CASSQDRPLAGPPPYNEQFF.

Of note for this clonotype: Since a much larger clone is just one base distant, this may be a read error. The chain combines TRBV10-3 with TRBJ1-1; D gene uncertain. The CDR3 is 13 amino acids. Trimming left V 7 bases short and J 1 base short, with 10 bases between. Germline CDR1 and CDR2: ENHRY and SYGVKD. DNA for the CDR3: TGTGCCATCAAGATGGGCAGGAACACTGAAGCTTTCTTT. This sequence encodes CAIKMGRNTEAFF.

As concerns this clonotype: A much larger clone lies a single base off, so this may be a read error. The rearrangement links TRBV15 to TRBJ2-7; tentative D call: TRBD1 (6 bases). The CDR3 runs 15 residues. CDR1 is LNHNV and CDR2 is YYDKDF in the germline V gene (reference sequence). V shed 4 bases and J shed 2 bases, with 15 bases lying between them. CDR3 loop: CATSTAVTGAYEQYF. CDR3 DNA sequence: TGTGCCACCAGCACCGCCGTGACAGGCGCCTACGAGCAGTACTTC.

This clonotype was seen ten or more times. This chain joins TRBV28 and TRBJ2-3, with 11 positions matching TRBD2. Per germline, CDR1 MDHEN and CDR2 SYDVKM. V was clipped by 1 base and J by 0 bases; unmatched bases: 15. This CDR3 comprises 21 residues. CDR3 nucleotides: TGTGCCAGCAGTTTATTGTTCTCCCCGCTAGCGGGAGGCACTAGCACAGATACGCAGTATTTT. Amino acid sequence: CASSLLFSPLAGGTSTDTQYF.

This clonotype was observed many times. V gene TRBV2 combines with J gene TRBJ2-1; no definite D call. This CDR3 is built from 14 residues. The V gene lost 3 bases and the J gene lost 4 bases, with 10 bases spanning the gap. Looked up from germline, CDR1 is SNHLY and CDR2 is FYNNEI. For the CDR3, the DNA is TGTGCCAGCAGTGAGTCCGAGGAATACAATGAGCAGTTCTTC. Amino acid sequence: CASSESEEYNEQFF.

Note on this clonotype: A much larger clone lies a single base off, so this may be a read error. The chain recombines TRBV27 with TRBJ2-7; D is possibly TRBD2 (6 bases). The CDR3 loop spans 14 amino acids. Between the trimmed V and J ends, which lost 3 bases and 5 bases, there was a span of 14 bases. Germline V gene data show CDR1 as MNHEY and CDR2 as SMNVEV (reference sequence). The CDR3 loop reads CASSLAGRTHEQYF. The CDR3 DNA is TGTGCCAGCAGTTTGGCGGGAAGAACCCACGAGCAGTACTTC.

This clonotype was counted ten times or more. The gene calls are TRBV25-1 and TRBJ1-6; the match to TRBD1 covers 7 bases. With V trimmed by 5 bases and J by 7 bases, 11 bases remained unmatched. Germline V gene sequence: CDR1 MGHDK, CDR2 SYGVNS. CDR3 length: 16 amino acids. This CDR3 reads CASSNRGTAGNSPLHF. The CDR3 DNA reads TGTGCCAGCAGTAATAGAGGGACAGCAGGGAATTCACCCCTCCACTTT.

This clonotype was detected many times. The chain carries TRBV4-3 and TRBJ1-1; TRBD1 aligns across 7 bases. The V and J ends lost 0 bases and 4 bases, in that order; junction bases with no gene match: 8. Germline V lookup: CDR1 LGHNA, CDR2 YSLEER. The CDR3 sequence is 16 residues long. The CDR3: CASSQDKGTVVTEAFF. The CDR3 DNA follows: TGCGCCAGCAGCCAAGATAAAGGGACAGTAGTCACTGAAGCTTTCTTT.

This clonotype was counted a few times. The chain is built from TRBV6-6 and TRBJ1-3, with TRBD1 matching 7 bases. Germline V gene lookup returns CDR1 MNHNY and CDR2 SVGAGI (reference sequence). This CDR3 has 15 amino acids. The V and J ends lost 0 bases and 2 bases, in that order; junction bases with no gene match: 1. Here the CDR3 DNA reads TGTGCCAGCAGTTACTCAGACAGGGCTGGAAACACCATATATTTT. Translated: CASSYSDRAGNTIYF.

This clonotype was counted at least ten times. The chain has TRBV27 and TRBJ2-1; D call uncertain. CDR1 and CDR2 (germline): MNHEY, SMNVEV (reference sequence). The V gene lost 3 bases and the J gene lost 5 bases, with 14 bases spanning the gap. The CDR3 covers 15 residues. The DNA of the CDR3 is TGTGCCAGCAGTTTCTTCCCGCCGGGTGACAATGAGCAGTTCTTC. This gives the protein CASSFFPPGDNEQFF.

This chain connects TRBV6-2 or TRBV6-3 to TRBJ2-7; 11 nucleotides line up with TRBD1. CDR1 and CDR2 from the germline V gene are MNHEY and SVGEGT. This CDR3 is 17 amino acids long. V dropped 2 bases and J dropped 5; count of bases not matched to a gene: 11. DNA of the CDR3: TGTGCCAGCAGTTACCCGCGAGGACAGGGGGCAGGGAACGAGCAGTACTTC. Amino acids: CASSYPRGQGAGNEQYF.